This TCR beta chain was obtained from a study of T cells in Graves' hyperthyroidism and ophthalmopathy. Whole-study findings and limits: Most expanded thyroid clonotypes above 0.001 recurred in blood. A model built on 13 V-J features separated ophthalmopathy from stable hyperthyroidism.

This CDR3 region has 16 residues. V trimming: 7 bases; J trimming: 2 bases; junction bases outside the gene matches: 9. Germline CDR1 is MDHEN and CDR2 is SYDVKM. Diagnosing involved the use of clinical symptoms, serum thyroxine and TRAb, thyroid ultrasound and orbital computed tomography. Isolation of PBMCs was performed on around 10 ml fresh peripheral blood. RNA transcripts provided the source from which TCR beta CDR3 regions were amplified. An initial round of RT-PCR targeting the TCR CDR3 relied on the HTBI primer set. A single record per CDR3 protein comes from TCRdb applying MiXCR to the multiplex PCR reads. Of approximately 570,000 distinct CDR3 sequences detected, approximately 20% appear once; the ten largest clones hold less than 55%. The table lists this clonotype with many counts. Its antigen remains unidentified.

The source material was blood. This receptor was identified in a man aged 40-55 years with Graves' ophthalmopathy. The chain combines TRBV28 with TRBJ1-5; 9 bases are shared with TRBD1. CDR3 coding DNA: TGTGCCAGCACCCCCTTTTGGACAGGGGGCAATCAGCCCCAGCATTTT. Protein sequence: CASTPFWTGGNQPQHF.